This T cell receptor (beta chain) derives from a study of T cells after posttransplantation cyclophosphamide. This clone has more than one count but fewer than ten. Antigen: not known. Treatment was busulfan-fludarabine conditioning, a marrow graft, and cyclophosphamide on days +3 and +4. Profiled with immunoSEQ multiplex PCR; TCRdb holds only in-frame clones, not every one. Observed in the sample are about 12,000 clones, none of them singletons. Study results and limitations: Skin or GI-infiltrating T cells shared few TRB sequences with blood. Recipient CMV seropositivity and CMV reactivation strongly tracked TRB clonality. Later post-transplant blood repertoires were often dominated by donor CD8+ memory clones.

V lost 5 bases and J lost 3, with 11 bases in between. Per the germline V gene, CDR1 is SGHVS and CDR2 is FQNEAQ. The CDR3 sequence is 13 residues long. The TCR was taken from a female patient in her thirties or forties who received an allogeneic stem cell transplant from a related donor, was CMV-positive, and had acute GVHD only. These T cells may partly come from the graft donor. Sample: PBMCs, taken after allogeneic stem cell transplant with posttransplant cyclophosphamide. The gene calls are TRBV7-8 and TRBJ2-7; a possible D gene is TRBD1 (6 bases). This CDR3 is CASSIGQIYEQYF. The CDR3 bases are TGTGCCAGCAGCATCGGACAGATCTACGAGCAGTACTTC.